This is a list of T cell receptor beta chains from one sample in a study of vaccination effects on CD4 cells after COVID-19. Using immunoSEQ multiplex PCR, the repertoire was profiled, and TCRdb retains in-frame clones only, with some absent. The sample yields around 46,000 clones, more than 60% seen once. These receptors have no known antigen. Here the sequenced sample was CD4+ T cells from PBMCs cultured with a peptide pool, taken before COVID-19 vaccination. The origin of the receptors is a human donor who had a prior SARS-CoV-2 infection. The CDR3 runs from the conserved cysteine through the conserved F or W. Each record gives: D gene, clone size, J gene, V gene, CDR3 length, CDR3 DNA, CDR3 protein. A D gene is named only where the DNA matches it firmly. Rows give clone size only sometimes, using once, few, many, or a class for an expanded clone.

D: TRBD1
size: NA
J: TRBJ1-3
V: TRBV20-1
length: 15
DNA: TGCAGTGCAAGTGACAGGGAGAGCTCTGGAAACACCATATATTTT
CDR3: CSASDRESSGNTIYF

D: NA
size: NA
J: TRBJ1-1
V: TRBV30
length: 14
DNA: TGTGCCGGAAACACGGGAGCTTCCATCCTCGCCGCTTTCTTT
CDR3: CAGNTGASILAAFF

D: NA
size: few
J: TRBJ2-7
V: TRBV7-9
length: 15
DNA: TGTGCCAGCGCTCGTCGGGGACTTAATACCTACGAGCAGTACTTC
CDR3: CASARRGLNTYEQYF

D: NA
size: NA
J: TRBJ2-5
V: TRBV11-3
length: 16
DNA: TGTGCCAGCAGCTTAGCCCCTGGCAGGGTTTATGAGACCCAGTACTTC
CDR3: CASSLAPGRVYETQYF

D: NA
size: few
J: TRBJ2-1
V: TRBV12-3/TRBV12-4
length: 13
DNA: TGTGCCAGCAGTTTATCGGGGAGCTTGAGCCTTTTCTTC
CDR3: CASSLSGSLSLFF

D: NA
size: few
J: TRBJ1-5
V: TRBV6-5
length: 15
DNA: TGTGCCAGCCGCCCGTGGGGGGCTAGCAATCAGCCCCAGCATTTT
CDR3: CASRPWGASNQPQHF

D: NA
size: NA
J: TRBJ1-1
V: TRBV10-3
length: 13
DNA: TGTGCCATCAACCTAGGGGGGGGCACTGAAGCTTTCTTT
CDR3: CAINLGGGTEAFF

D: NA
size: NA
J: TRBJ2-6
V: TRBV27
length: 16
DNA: TGTGCCAGCAGTCACAGGCCTGCTTCTGGGGCCAACGTCCTGACTTTC
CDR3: CASSHRPASGANVLTF

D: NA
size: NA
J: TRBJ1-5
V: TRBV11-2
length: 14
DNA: TGTGCCAGCAGCTTATCCGGGAGCAATCAGCCCCAGCATTTT
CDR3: CASSLSGSNQPQHF

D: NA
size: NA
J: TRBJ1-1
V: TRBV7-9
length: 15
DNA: TGTGCCAGCAGCTTATTTGGGGGGGCCGGGGTGAAAGCTTTCTTT
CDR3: CASSLFGGAGVKAFF

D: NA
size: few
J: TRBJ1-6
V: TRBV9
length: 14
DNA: TGTGCCAGCAGCGTAGCCAGTAGTAATTCACCCCTCCACTTT
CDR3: CASSVASSNSPLHF

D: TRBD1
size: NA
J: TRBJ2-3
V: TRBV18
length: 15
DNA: TGTGCCAGCTCACCGACAGGGGCTAGCACAGATACGCAGTATTTT
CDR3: CASSPTGASTDTQYF

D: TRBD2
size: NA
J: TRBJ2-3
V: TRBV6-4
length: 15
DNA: TGTGCCAGCAGTGCGGTAGCGGGGGGCACAGATACGCAGTATTTT
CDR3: CASSAVAGGTDTQYF

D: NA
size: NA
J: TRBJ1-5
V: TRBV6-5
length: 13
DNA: TGTGCCAGCAGCATACTACAGGGATCGCCCCAGCATTTT
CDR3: CASSILQGSPQHF

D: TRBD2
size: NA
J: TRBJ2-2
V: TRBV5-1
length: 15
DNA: TGCGCCAGCAGCTTGGCGGGGGGAAACACCGGGGAGCTGTTTTTT
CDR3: CASSLAGGNTGELFF

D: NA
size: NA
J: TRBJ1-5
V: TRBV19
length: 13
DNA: TGTGCCAGTAGTATGGGCAGGGATCAGCCCCAGCATTTT
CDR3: CASSMGRDQPQHF

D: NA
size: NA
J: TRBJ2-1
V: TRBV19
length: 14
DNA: NA
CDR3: CASSIVGPGTGEFF

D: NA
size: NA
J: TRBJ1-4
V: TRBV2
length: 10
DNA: TGTGCCAGCAGTTTCGAAAAACTGTTTTTT
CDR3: CASSFEKLFF

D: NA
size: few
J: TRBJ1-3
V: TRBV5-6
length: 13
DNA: TGTGCCAGCAGACTCGGACAGAGCAACACCATATATTTT
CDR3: CASRLGQSNTIYF

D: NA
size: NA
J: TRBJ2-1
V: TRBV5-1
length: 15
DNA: TGCGCCAGCAGCTTGGTCGGGGGGCCCTACAATGAGCAGTTCTTC
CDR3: CASSLVGGPYNEQFF

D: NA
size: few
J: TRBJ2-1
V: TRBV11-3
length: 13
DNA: TGTGCCAGCAGCTTGGGGGTGACTTGGGGGCAGTTCTTC
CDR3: CASSLGVTWGQFF

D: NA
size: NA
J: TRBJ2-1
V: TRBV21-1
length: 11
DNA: TGTGCCAGCAGCAATGGGAGCAAGCAGTTCTTC
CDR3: CASSNGSKQFF

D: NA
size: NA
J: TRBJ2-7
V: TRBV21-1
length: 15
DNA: TGTGCCAGCCATAAAGGGACTAGCGGCACCTACGAGCAGTACTTC
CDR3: CASHKGTSGTYEQYF

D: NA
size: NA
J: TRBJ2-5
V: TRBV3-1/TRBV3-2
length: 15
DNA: TGTGCCAGCAGCGCTAGGGGGGGTTACCAAGAGACCCAGTACTTC
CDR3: CASSARGGYQETQYF

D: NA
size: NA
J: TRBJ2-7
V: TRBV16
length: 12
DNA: TGTGCCAGCAGCCAATATGGTTACGAGCAGTACTTC
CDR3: CASSQYGYEQYF